This T cell receptor (beta chain) is drawn from a study of blood T cell repertoires in COVID-19. About the study: PBMCs, B-cell-depleted T cells, or T cells were the source of the cDNA or gDNA that made up the material.

Per the original methods: The assay estimated nucleated cells by amplifying reference gene primers. TCRdb's copy holds only in-frame clones and misses some; the assay was immunoSEQ multiplex PCR. That table is the source of V, J and clone size, and D and trimming were worked out from the DNA. Here the sample spans under 200,000 clones, roughly 84% being singletons. This CDR3 comprises 15 residues. CDR1 and CDR2 from the germline V gene are SGHTA and FQGTGA. Trimming took 0 bases from V and 4 from J; bases not matched to a gene: 3. The origin of this receptor is a woman aged 70 to 79 with COVID-19, enrolled during active disease. Specimen: peripheral blood. The chain has TRBV7-3 and TRBJ2-3; 8 positions match TRBD2. The CDR3, as DNA: TGTGCCAGCAGCTTAACCGGGGGGGCATCAGATACGCAGTATTTT. Encoded protein: CASSLTGGASDTQYF.